Below are 22 T cell receptor beta chains sequenced from a single sample in a study of blood T cell repertoires in COVID-19. Generated by immunoSEQ multiplex PCR, the TCRdb table keeps only in-frame clones and is missing some. This sample yields roughly 100,000 clones, of which 75% to 85% are seen a single time; about a sixth belongs to the top ten. Material for sequencing was peripheral blood. These receptor sequences come from a woman older than 75 with active or convalescent COVID-19.

This sequence joins TRBV3-1 (or the pseudogene TRBV3-2) and TRBJ2-1; D is perhaps TRBD2 (6 bases). The CDR3 extends over 15 amino acids. Germline lookup yields CDR1 LGHDT and CDR2 YNNKEL (reference sequence). V lost 1 base and J lost 4, with 11 bases in between. The CDR3 DNA sequence: TGTGCCAGCAGCCAAGGTGGGAGGTTTTACAATGAGCAGTTCTTC. This sequence encodes CASSQGGRFYNEQFF.

The chain is built from TRBV7-2 and TRBJ2-7; 7 nucleotides align to TRBD2. Germline trimming cut 3 bases from V and 1 base from J; bases unmatched to any gene: 0. The germline CDR1 and CDR2 sequences are SGHTA and FQGNSA. The CDR3 loop spans 13 amino acids. Here the CDR3 reads CASSFSGSYEQYF. In DNA, the CDR3 is TGTGCCAGCAGCTTTAGCGGGTCCTACGAGCAGTACTTC. Variable domain in full (rest from reference TRBV7-2 and TRBJ2-7): GAGVSQSPSNKVTEKGKDVELRCDPISGHTALYWYRQSLGQGLEFLIYFQGNSAPDKSGLPSDRFSAERTGGSVSTLTIQRTQQEDSAVYLCASSFSGSYEQYFGPGTRLTVT.

DNA for the CDR3: TGTGCCAGTAGTATAGACAGAAACTATGGCTACACCTTC. It codes for CASSIDRNYGYTF. The chain carries TRBV19 and TRBJ1-2; D not resolved. V was cut by 0 bases and J by 2 bases, with 4 bases left in between. The CDR3 runs 13 residues. Germline V gene sequence: CDR1 LNHDA, CDR2 SQIVND (reference sequence).

The chain employs TRBV28 and TRBJ2-1; TRBD2 might be the D (5 bases). Germline lookup yields CDR1 MDHEN and CDR2 SYDVKM. The CDR3 runs to 13 residues. The ends were cut back, 6 bases at V and 1 base at J, with 7 bases in the middle. The CDR3 DNA reads as TGTGCCAGCAGCCGGGATTCCTACAATGAGCAGTTCTTC. Residues: CASSRDSYNEQFF.

A single count supports this clone. This sequence joins TRBV6-2 or TRBV6-3 and TRBJ2-1; TRBD2 aligns across 8 bases. In germline, CDR1 is MNHEY, CDR2 SVGEGT. V lost 3 bases, J lost 4 bases, and 14 bases stayed unmatched. This CDR3 is built from 18 residues. DNA for the CDR3: TGTGCCAGCAGTTATAAGTCCCTTCTAGCGGGTCTGTACAATGAGCAGTTCTTC. It encodes CASSYKSLLAGLYNEQFF.

This chain uses TRBV27 with TRBJ2-1, with 9 bases aligning to TRBD2. This CDR3 has 17 residues. Germline V CDR1 and CDR2: MNHEY, SMNVEV (reference sequence). The ends lost 7 bases at V and 10 bases at J; junction bases unmatched: 20. CDR3 DNA: TGTGCCAGCACCCGTGGGGCTAGCGGGATACCCGCTGGGGAGCAGTTCTTC. This codes for CASTRGASGIPAGEQFF.

The chain combines TRBV9 with TRBJ2-5, with TRBD1 matching over 11 bases. V gave up 1 base and J gave up 4 bases; unmatched junction bases: 6. CDR3 length: 16 amino acids. Germline lookup yields CDR1 SGDLS and CDR2 YYNGEE. The CDR3 nucleotides read TGTGCCAGCAGCGTACGAGGACAGGGGGCCTCAGAGACCCAGTACTTC. The encoded protein is CASSVRGQGASETQYF.

This chain joins TRBV6-2 or TRBV6-3 and TRBJ1-6; D is ambiguous. The length of the CDR3 is 12 residues. Trimming removed 3 bases at V and 7 bases at J, with 4 bases between. CDR1 and CDR2 from the germline V gene are MNHEY and SVGEGT. CDR3 sequence reads: CASSYSNSPLHF. In nucleotides, the CDR3 is TGTGCCAGCAGTTATTCGAATTCACCCCTCCACTTT.

This clone came up once. The rearrangement joins TRBV27 to TRBJ2-5; D not resolved. Germline V gives CDR1 MNHEY, CDR2 SMNVEV (reference sequence). The CDR3 consists of 12 residues. V lost 4 bases and J lost 1, with 4 bases in between. The CDR3, as DNA: TGTGCCAGCAGTTCCCTCCAAGAGACCCAGTACTTC. It specifies CASSSLQETQYF.

The chain recombines TRBV18 with TRBJ2-5; tentative D call: TRBD1 (6 bases). The germline V gene encodes CDR1 KGHSH and CDR2 LQKENI. Trimming cost V 3 bases and J 3 bases, with 8 bases left between them. This CDR3 comprises 13 residues. The CDR3 DNA sequence: TGTGCCAGCTCACCGTACAGGGAAGAGACCCAGTACTTC. Translation: CASSPYREETQYF.

The chain joins TRBV4-1 to TRBJ2-5; D gene uncertain. V dropped 1 base and J dropped 2 bases, with 5 bases sitting between them. This CDR3 contains 13 residues. CDR1 is MGHRA, CDR2 YSYEKL, per germline. DNA for the CDR3: TGCGCCAGCAGCCAAGGACTTCAAGAGACCCAGTACTTC. Translating it yields CASSQGLQETQYF.

The genes are TRBV19 and TRBJ2-2; 10 bases map to TRBD2. The CDR3 contains 16 residues. Per germline, CDR1 LNHDA and CDR2 SQIVND (reference sequence). Trimming cost V 4 bases and J 4 bases; bases outside gene matches: 6. The CDR3 bases are TGTGCCAGTAGTAAGGGGCTAGCGGGGGTCACCGGGGAGCTGTTTTTT. This encodes CASSKGLAGVTGELFF.

The rearrangement links TRBV2 to TRBJ2-5; D unclear. CDR1 and CDR2 (germline): SNHLY, FYNNEI. The V end lost 4 bases, the J end lost 0 bases, and 3 bases lay between the germline ends. The CDR3 consists of 12 residues. The CDR3 region has the DNA TGTGCCAGCAGTGCGTACCAAGAGACCCAGTACTTC. It encodes CASSAYQETQYF.

This clone was observed once. The CDR3 protein is CTSSPRGLADNEQFF. As DNA, the CDR3 is TGTACCAGCAGCCCTCGGGGACTAGCCGACAATGAGCAGTTCTTC. This sequence joins TRBV21-1 and TRBJ2-1; TRBD2 is the table's D call, not checked against the DNA. TRBV21-1 is an annotated pseudogene. The CDR3 is 15 amino acids.

This chain uses TRBV2 with TRBJ2-1; D possibly corresponds to TRBD2 (6 bases). The CDR3 consists of 14 residues. CDR1 and CDR2 from the germline V gene are SNHLY and FYNNEI. V was clipped by 4 bases and J by 4 bases, with 11 bases between them. The DNA of the CDR3 is TGTGCCAGCAGTGCACGGGAGCGGTACAATGAGCAGTTCTTC. It is translated as CASSARERYNEQFF.

This clone has a handful of counts. The chain links TRBV19 to TRBJ2-6, with D maybe TRBD1 (6 bases). Germline V CDR1 and CDR2: LNHDA, SQIVND (reference sequence). V lost 6 bases to trimming and J lost 0 bases, with 15 bases between them. The CDR3 length is 17 residues. CDR3 coding DNA: TGTGCCAGTAGCCCACAGGGTTCCAACTCTGGGGCCAACGTCCTGACTTTC. Translating gives CASSPQGSNSGANVLTF. Combining the CDR3 with reference TRBV19 and TRBJ2-6 gives the whole variable domain DGGITQSPKYLFRKEGQNVTLSCEQNLNHDAMYWYRQDPGQGLRLIYYSQIVNDFQKGDIAEGYSVSREKKESFPLTVTSAQKNPTAFYLCASSPQGSNSGANVLTFGAGSRLTVL.

The V and J genes are TRBV7-8 and TRBJ1-5; D gene unclear. V was shortened by 1 base and J by 6 bases, with 16 bases between the two germline ends. Germline V gene sequence: CDR1 SGHVS, CDR2 FQNEAQ. This CDR3 spans 16 amino acids. In DNA form, the CDR3 reads TGTGCCAGCAGCTTAGGGAGGACCCTCAGAGGTCAGCCCCAGCATTTT. Translating gives CASSLGRTLRGQPQHF.

V usage is TRBV19 and J usage is TRBJ2-7; no reliable D call. The germline CDR1 and CDR2 sequences are LNHDA and SQIVND (reference sequence). V was trimmed by 3 bases and J by 2 bases, leaving 11 bases between them. This CDR3 is built from 14 residues. CDR3 residues: CASSIPGNTYEQYF. The CDR3 nucleotides are TGTGCCAGTAGTATCCCGGGTAACACCTACGAGCAGTACTTC.

The rearrangement uses TRBV11-3 and TRBJ2-7; the match to TRBD2 covers 8 bases. Germline V gives CDR1 SGHNT, CDR2 YENEEA. This CDR3 has 19 residues. Trimming removed 2 bases from V and 1 base from J; junction bases left unmatched: 16. Written as DNA, the CDR3 is TGTGCCAGCAGCTTATTGAGGTGCCGGGGGGGCAGAGGATCCTACGAGCAGTACTTC. It translates to CASSLLRCRGGRGSYEQYF.

Regarding this clone: The junction and the germline gene differ at one end; a read error may be behind it. This rearrangement joins TRBV5-1 to TRBJ2-2; possibly TRBD1 for D (5 bases). Germline CDR1 is SGHRS and CDR2 is YFSETQ. This CDR3 comprises 15 residues. The CDR3 sequence is CASSPRQMNTGELFF. The CDR3 nucleotides read TGTGCCAGCAGCCCTAGACAGATGAACACCGGGGAGCTGTTTTTT.

This clone was picked up a small number of times. Other DNA sequences within the sample encode an identical CDR3. V gene TRBV27 combines with J gene TRBJ2-7; 11 nucleotides agree with TRBD2. V shed 2 bases and J 7 bases; nucleotides not matched to a gene: 1. Germline V gene sequence: CDR1 MNHEY, CDR2 SMNVEV (reference sequence). This CDR3 is built from 13 residues. The CDR3 reads CASSLRLAGEQYF. The CDR3 nucleotides are TGTGCCAGCAGTTTACGACTAGCGGGGGAGCAGTACTTC.

The V and J genes are TRBV24-1 and TRBJ2-1, with 10 bases fitting TRBD2. The V segment lost 5 bases and the J segment 4 bases; nucleotides outside the gene matches: 13. Germline V lookup: CDR1 KGHDR, CDR2 SFDVKD. This CDR3 has 18 amino acids. CDR3 in amino acids: CATSGPRAGLAAYNEQFF. CDR3 DNA: TGTGCCACCAGTGGACCCAGGGCAGGACTAGCGGCTTACAATGAGCAGTTCTTC.